This T cell receptor beta chain comes out of a study of blood T cell repertoires in COVID-19. Clones were read by immunoSEQ multiplex PCR, and TCRdb kept only the in-frame ones, dropping some. The table shows some 57,000 clones, with over 75% occurring only once. The receptor comes from a human donor in a cohort sampled during active COVID-19. Sequencing used peripheral blood.

The CDR3 protein is CASSEQAGGSTDTQYF. The CDR3 DNA reads TGCGCCAGCAGTGAGCAGGCGGGAGGGTCGACAGATACGCAGTATTTT. The V and J genes are TRBV10-1 and TRBJ2-3, with 9 bases matching TRBD2. The germline gives CDR1 WNHNN, CDR2 SYGVQD (reference sequence). V gave up 2 bases and J gave up 3 bases; unmatched junction bases: 6. This CDR3 region has 16 residues.